This record concerns one TCR beta chain sequence. Its specificity is unknown. Other DNA sequences in this sample translate to the same CDR3. The data were obtained in a study of shared clonotypes between healthy human individuals. For the study at large: CD4 naive and CD4 memory each took three plates per donor, while CD8 naive took two and CD8 memory one.

Over several immunoSEQ plates, each subset's genomic DNA was distributed in even portions. Libraries were prepared by immunoSEQ multiplex PCR; TCRdb keeps only in-frame clonotypes and omits some of them. The repertoire consists of over a million clones, with 65% to 80% occurring once and the leading ten covering approximately 1.5%. Study-wide results and limits: Generation probability values for non-shared clonotypes were lower than those for clonotypes shared by all four donors.

All donors were healthy HIV-negative adults lacking recent acute infections or vaccinations. CDR1 and CDR2 (germline): KGHSH, LQKENI. The CDR3 spans 14 residues. Trimming took off 3 bases at V and 1 base at J, with 8 bases between the two ends. The chain couples TRBV18 to TRBJ2-3; D ambiguous. Sequencing input: memory CD4+ T cells sorted from blood. The subset is: CD45RA-negative fraction. This receptor was identified in a young man in good health. The CDR3 spells CASSPASGTDTQYF. In nucleotides, the CDR3 is TGTGCCAGCTCACCGGCCAGCGGCACAGATACGCAGTATTTT. The variable domain in full, with the rest retrieved from reference TRBV18 and TRBJ2-3, is NAGVMQNPRHLVRRRGQEARLRCSPMKGHSHVYWYRQLPEEGLKFMVYLQKENIIDESGMPKERFSAEFPKEGPSILRIQQVVRGDSAAYFCASSPASGTDTQYFGPGTRLTVL.